The 28 T cell receptor beta chains reported below all come from one sample, sequenced in a study of shared clonotypes between healthy human individuals. TCRdb's copy holds only in-frame clones and misses some; the assay was immunoSEQ multiplex PCR. The table has about 2.4 million clones, approximately 94% seen once. The sample was naive CD4+ T cells from PBMCs. The subset denotes: CD45RA+ positively selected. The receptors come from a young man in good health. Some clones in this sample may be carry-over from other donors' samples.

The chain uses TRBV11-2 and TRBJ2-7; D unclear. Germline CDR1 SGHAT, CDR2 FQNNGV. Trimming left V 2 bases short and J 6 bases short, with 14 bases between. This CDR3 contains 14 residues. The CDR3 spells CASSLSLAKAEQYF. CDR3 sequence (DNA): TGTGCCAGCAGCTTAAGTCTGGCAAAGGCCGAGCAGTACTTC.

The rearrangement joins TRBV5-1 to TRBJ2-7; TRBD1 matches at 8 bases. V was clipped by 3 bases and J by 5 bases; unmatched bases: 7. Germline V CDR1 and CDR2: SGHRS, YFSETQ. The CDR3 is made up of 14 amino acids. The CDR3 here is CASSSGQGQDEQYF. CDR3 DNA: TGCGCCAGCAGCTCCGGACAGGGACAGGACGAGCAGTACTTC.

V gene TRBV4-3 combines with J gene TRBJ1-2; D gene unclear. Germline V gives CDR1 LGHNA, CDR2 YSLEER. The CDR3 runs 14 residues. Between the trimmed V and J ends, which lost 1 base and 7 bases, there was a span of 13 bases. The CDR3 sequence is CASSQGPVWFGYTF. CDR3 nucleotide sequence: TGCGCCAGCAGCCAAGGACCGGTTTGGTTTGGCTACACCTTC.

The rearrangement uses TRBV6-1 and TRBJ2-7; TRBD2 is a possible D gene (6 bases). Germline V gene sequence: CDR1 MNHNS, CDR2 SASEGT. The CDR3 covers 15 residues. The V end lost 2 bases, the J end lost 2 bases, and 13 bases lay between the germline ends. CDR3 in amino acids: CASSERRVGTYEQYF. The DNA of the CDR3 is TGTGCCAGCAGTGAACGGAGGGTGGGCACCTACGAGCAGTACTTC.

The genes are TRBV7-8 and TRBJ2-7; possibly TRBD2 for D (5 bases). The ends were cut back, 2 bases at V and 5 bases at J, with 16 bases in the middle. Per germline, CDR1 SGHVS and CDR2 FQNEAQ. The CDR3 spans 15 residues. The CDR3, as DNA: TGTGCCAGCAGCTTATGGACTCGACCCTTTGACGAGCAGTACTTC. Translation: CASSLWTRPFDEQYF. Filled out from reference TRBV7-8 and TRBJ2-7, the complete variable domain reads GAGVSQSPRYKVAKRGQDVALRCDPISGHVSLFWYQQALGQGPEFLTYFQNEAQLDKSGLPSDRFFAERPEGSVSTLKIQRTQQEDSAVYLCASSLWTRPFDEQYFGPGTRLTVT.

The chain carries TRBV18 and TRBJ2-1; no firm D call. V lost 0 bases, J lost 10 bases, and 13 bases lay in between. Germline values: CDR1 KGHSH, CDR2 LQKENI. There are 14 residues in the CDR3. CDR3 sequence reads: CASSPPGTAGEQFF. CDR3 DNA: TGTGCCAGCTCACCACCGGGTACGGCCGGGGAGCAGTTCTTC.

The gene calls are TRBV5-1 and TRBJ1-2; no definite D call. CDR1 and CDR2 from the germline V gene are SGHRS and YFSETQ. This CDR3 has 16 amino acids. The V and J ends lost 0 bases and 4 bases respectively, with 16 bases between them. This CDR3 reads CASSLAVSRRAYGYTF. The CDR3 region has the DNA TGCGCCAGCAGCTTGGCGGTGTCTAGGCGGGCCTATGGCTACACCTTC.

The chain combines TRBV6-1 with TRBJ1-1; D gene unclear. Trimming took 6 bases from V and 7 from J, leaving 9 bases between them. The CDR3 extends over 11 amino acids. Germline V gene data show CDR1 as MNHNS and CDR2 as SASEGT. DNA for the CDR3: TGTGCCAGCAGCCGGGGTCTTGAAGCTTTCTTT. It encodes CASSRGLEAFF.

In regard to this clone: The same CDR3 is also encoded by other DNA sequences in this sample. This chain joins TRBV18 and TRBJ2-2, with 8 bases identical to TRBD2. The germline V gene has CDR1 KGHSH and CDR2 LQKENI. V was clipped by 6 bases and J by 0 bases; unmatched bases: 6. The CDR3 runs 16 residues. The CDR3 DNA reads TGTGCCAGCTCGCCCGGACTAGCTTCGAACACCGGGGAGCTGTTTTTT. Translated: CASSPGLASNTGELFF.

This chain connects TRBV23-1 to TRBJ1-1; D call uncertain. TRBV23-1 counts as an open reading frame of uncertain function. The CDR3 is made up of 15 amino acids. V was trimmed by 0 bases and J by 4 bases, leaving 12 bases between them. CDR3 protein: CASSQSTEFGTEAFF. DNA for the CDR3: TGCGCCAGCAGTCAATCTACTGAATTTGGCACTGAAGCTTTCTTT.

The V and J genes are TRBV11-2 and TRBJ1-3; TRBD1 is a possible D gene (6 bases). The CDR3 has 19 amino acids. The ends were cut back, 3 bases at V and 0 bases at J, with 21 bases in the middle. In germline, CDR1 is SGHAT, CDR2 FQNNGV. The CDR3 nucleotides are TGTGCCAGCAGCTTTTACTACACGGACAGTAAGAGCTCTGGAAACACCATATATTTT. This gives the protein CASSFYYTDSKSSGNTIYF.

This clone was seen just once. J is TRBJ2-1 and V is TRBV18; a weak D match, TRBD2 (6 bases). Germline values: CDR1 KGHSH, CDR2 LQKENI. The CDR3 consists of 13 residues. Trimming stripped 2 bases from V and 7 bases from J, with 9 bases between. The CDR3 DNA sequence: TGTGCCAGCTCACCAGCGGGGACGAATGAGCAGTTCTTC. It encodes CASSPAGTNEQFF.

A word on this clone: Within the sample, other DNA sequences also encode this same CDR3. The chain has TRBV30 and TRBJ1-3; D remains unclear. V lost 0 bases, J lost 0 bases, and 3 bases lay in between. Germline CDR1 is GTSNPN and CDR2 is SVGIG (reference sequence). The CDR3 sequence is 13 residues long. This CDR3 reads CAWSVSSGNTIYF. The CDR3 DNA sequence: TGTGCCTGGAGTGTGAGCTCTGGAAACACCATATATTTT.

The J gene is TRBJ2-7, the V gene TRBV27, with TRBD1 identical over 8 bases. Losses at the gene ends were 4 bases for V and 6 bases for J; bases not matched to a gene: 8. The CDR3 totals 14 residues. Germline V CDR1 and CDR2: MNHEY, SMNVEV (reference sequence). The CDR3 loop is CASSSPDRGLEQYF. The CDR3 DNA sequence: TGTGCCAGCAGTTCCCCAGACAGGGGTCTCGAGCAGTACTTC.

This clone has more than one count but fewer than ten. The rearrangement links TRBV19 to TRBJ1-1; D is ambiguous. Germline V gives CDR1 LNHDA, CDR2 SQIVND (reference sequence). Trimming took 5 bases from V and 7 from J, leaving 14 bases between them. The CDR3 sequence is 13 residues long. This CDR3 reads CASSPRRSVEAFF. CDR3 bases: TGTGCCAGTAGTCCCAGGAGGTCAGTTGAAGCTTTCTTT. The variable domain in full, with the rest retrieved from reference TRBV19 and TRBJ1-1, is DGGITQSPKYLFRKEGQNVTLSCEQNLNHDAMYWYRQDPGQGLRLIYYSQIVNDFQKGDIAEGYSVSREKKESFPLTVTSAQKNPTAFYLCASSPRRSVEAFFGQGTRLTVV.

This chain connects TRBV7-9 to TRBJ2-7, with TRBD1 matching 7 bases. J gave up 1 base and V 5 bases, and 5 bases lay outside the gene matches. The CDR3 consists of 14 residues. Germline V gene sequence: CDR1 SEHNR, CDR2 FQNEAQ (reference sequence). CDR3 residues: CASSQMDRSYEQYF. Written as DNA, the CDR3 is TGTGCCAGCAGCCAGATGGACAGGTCCTACGAGCAGTACTTC.

About this clone itself: The sample has other DNA sequences that encode this CDR3 too. The genes are TRBV5-1 and TRBJ1-4; TRBD1 matches 8 bases. In germline, CDR1 is SGHRS, CDR2 YFSETQ. The CDR3 runs 14 residues. The V segment lost 3 bases and the J segment 2 bases; nucleotides outside the gene matches: 0. This CDR3 reads CASSSGGTNEKLFF. DNA of the CDR3: TGCGCCAGCAGCTCAGGGGGCACTAATGAAAAACTGTTTTTT. The full variable domain, its missing parts supplied by reference TRBV5-1 and TRBJ1-4, is KAGVTQTPRYLIKTRGQQVTLSCSPISGHRSVSWYQQTPGQGLQFLFEYFSETQRNKGNFPGRFSGRQFSNSRSEMNVSTLELGDSALYLCASSSGGTNEKLFFGSGTQLSVL.

The J gene is TRBJ2-3, the V gene TRBV11-1; D ambiguous. Germline V gene sequence: CDR1 SGHAT, CDR2 FQDESV (reference sequence). Trimming pared 7 bases from V and 2 bases from J, leaving 7 bases between. The CDR3 spans 12 residues. CDR3 nucleotides: TGTGCCAGCACCCAGGACACAGATACGCAGTATTTT. This encodes CASTQDTDTQYF.

The chain has TRBV7-3 and TRBJ2-2, with D perhaps matching TRBD1 or TRBD2 (5 bases each). The CDR3 length is 14 residues. The V gene lost 5 bases and the J gene lost 6 bases, with 13 bases spanning the gap. Germline V gene lookup returns CDR1 SGHTA and CDR2 FQGTGA. CDR3 loop: CASSAGTSAGELFF. The CDR3 nucleotides read TGTGCCAGCAGCGCAGGGACCAGCGCCGGGGAGCTGTTTTTT. The entire variable domain, with the rest obtained from reference TRBV7-3 and TRBJ2-2, is as follows: GAGVSQTPSNKVTEKGKYVELRCDPISGHTALYWYRQSLGQGPEFLIYFQGTGAADDSGLPNDRFFAVRPEGSVSTLKIQRTERGDSAVYLCASSAGTSAGELFFGEGSRLTVL.

The chain employs TRBV18 and TRBJ2-7, with D tentatively TRBD1 (6 bases). This CDR3 contains 15 residues. CDR1 and CDR2 from the germline V gene are KGHSH and LQKENI. V was pared by 3 bases and J by 1 base, with 13 bases between. The CDR3 loop is CASSPAPDRSYEQYF. For the CDR3, the DNA is TGTGCCAGCTCACCGGCCCCGGACAGATCCTACGAGCAGTACTTC.

The chain recombines TRBV5-1 with TRBJ1-2; D is uncertain. CDR3 size: 17 residues. Germline V CDR1 and CDR2: SGHRS, YFSETQ. The V end was cut by 4 bases, the J end by 2 bases, with 21 bases between. CDR3 bases: TGCGCCAGCAGCCGACAACCGTCTACAACTTTCAACTATGGCTACACCTTC. Translated: CASSRQPSTTFNYGYTF.

The chain uses TRBV4-1 and TRBJ1-5, with TRBD1 matching over 10 bases. V was clipped by 1 base and J by 2 bases; unmatched bases: 2. Germline V CDR1 and CDR2: MGHRA, YSYEKL. The CDR3 extends over 16 amino acids. The CDR3 bases are TGCGCCAGCAGCCAAGGGGACAGGGGTGGCAATCAGCCCCAGCATTTT. Translated, it gives CASSQGDRGGNQPQHF.

V usage is TRBV6-6 and J usage is TRBJ1-5; 7 bases agree with TRBD1. Germline-derived CDR1 and CDR2 are MNHNY and SVGAGI (reference sequence). With V trimmed by 6 bases and J by 0 bases, 8 bases remained unmatched. This CDR3 is 16 amino acids long. The CDR3 spells CASSPRDSNSNQPQHF. The CDR3 nucleotides are TGTGCCAGCAGCCCCCGGGACAGTAATAGCAATCAGCCCCAGCATTTT.

CDR3 sequence reads: CASKNRQSSGNTIYF. The DNA for the CDR3 is TGTGCCAGCAAAAACAGGCAGAGCTCTGGAAACACCATATATTTT. V usage is TRBV5-6 and J usage is TRBJ1-3; a possible D gene is TRBD1 (5 bases). There are 15 residues in the CDR3. Between the trimmed V and J ends, which lost 6 bases and 0 bases, there was a span of 13 bases. Germline-derived CDR1 and CDR2 are SGHDT and YYEEEE.

Only a few counts were recorded for this clone. Other DNA variants within this sample encode the same CDR3. The chain uses TRBV18 and TRBJ1-5, with unresolved D. Germline V CDR1 and CDR2: KGHSH, LQKENI. This CDR3 has 13 residues. The V gene lost 2 bases and the J gene lost 3 bases, with 5 bases spanning the gap. The CDR3 is CASSPGSNQPQHF. The CDR3 bases are TGTGCCAGCTCACCAGGGTCCAATCAGCCCCAGCATTTT.

V is TRBV28 and J is TRBJ2-3, with TRBD2 matching over 7 bases. The CDR3 length is 15 residues. Germline V gives CDR1 MDHEN, CDR2 SYDVKM. V lost 3 bases and J lost 3; bases outside the gene matches: 6. The CDR3 DNA reads as TGTGCCAGCAGTTTCGGCGGGAGTGGGACAGATACGCAGTATTTT. This gives the protein CASSFGGSGTDTQYF. Drawing the rest from reference TRBV28 and TRBJ2-3, the complete variable domain is DVKVTQSSRYLVKRTGEKVFLECVQDMDHENMFWYRQDPGLGLRLIYFSYDVKMKEKGDIPEGYSVSREKKERFSLILESASTNQTSMYLCASSFGGSGTDTQYFGPGTRLTVL.

This clone has only one observation. Here the CDR3 reads CASSSTGVNYGYTF. For the CDR3, the DNA is TGTGCCAGCAGTTCGACAGGGGTTAACTATGGCTACACCTTC. J is TRBJ1-2 and V is TRBV28, with TRBD1 identical over 8 bases. The J segment lost 1 base and the V segment lost 4 bases, leaving 2 bases of the junction unmatched. The CDR3 has 14 residues. Per germline, CDR1 MDHEN and CDR2 SYDVKM.

The rearrangement links TRBV13 to TRBJ2-7, with D unclear. V was clipped by 5 bases and J by 4 bases, with 6 bases between them. CDR3 size: 11 residues. CDR1 is PRHDT, CDR2 FYEKMQ, per germline (reference sequence). The DNA of the CDR3 is TGTGCCAGCAGCCCCATGTACGAGCAGTACTTC. Residues: CASSPMYEQYF.